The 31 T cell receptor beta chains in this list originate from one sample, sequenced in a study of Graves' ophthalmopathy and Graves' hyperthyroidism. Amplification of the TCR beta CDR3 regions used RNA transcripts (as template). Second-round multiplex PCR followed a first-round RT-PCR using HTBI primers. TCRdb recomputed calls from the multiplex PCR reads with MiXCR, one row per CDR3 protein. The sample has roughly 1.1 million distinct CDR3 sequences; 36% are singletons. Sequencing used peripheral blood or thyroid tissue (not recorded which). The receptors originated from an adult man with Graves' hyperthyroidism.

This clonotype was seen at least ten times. In DNA, the CDR3 is TGTGCCAGCAGTCATGAGAGCTCCTATAATTCACCCCTCCACTTT. Translated: CASSHESSYNSPLHF. The chain carries TRBV12-3 or TRBV12-4 and TRBJ1-6, with D unresolved. The CDR3 loop spans 15 amino acids. The V end was cut by 5 bases, the J end by 0 bases, with 8 bases between.

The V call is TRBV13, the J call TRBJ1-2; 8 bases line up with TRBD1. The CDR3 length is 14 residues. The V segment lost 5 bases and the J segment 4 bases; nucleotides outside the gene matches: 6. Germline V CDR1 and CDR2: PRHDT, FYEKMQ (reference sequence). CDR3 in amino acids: CASSPGQAGYGYTF. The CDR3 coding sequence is TGTGCCAGCAGCCCGGGACAGGCGGGCTATGGCTACACCTTC.

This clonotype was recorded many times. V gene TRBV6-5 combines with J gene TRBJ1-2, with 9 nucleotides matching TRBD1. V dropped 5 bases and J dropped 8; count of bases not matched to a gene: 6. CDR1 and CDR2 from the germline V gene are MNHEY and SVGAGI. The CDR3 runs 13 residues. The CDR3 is CASSAGTGRGYTF. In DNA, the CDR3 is TGTGCCAGCAGTGCCGGGACAGGGAGAGGCTACACCTTC.

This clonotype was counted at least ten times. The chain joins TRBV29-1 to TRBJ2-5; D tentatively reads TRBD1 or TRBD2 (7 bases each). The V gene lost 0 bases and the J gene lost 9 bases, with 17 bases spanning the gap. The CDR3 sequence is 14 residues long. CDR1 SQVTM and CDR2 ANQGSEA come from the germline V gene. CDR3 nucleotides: TGCAGCGTTGAAGATTATCCAGGGGGAGGGGCCCAGTACTTC. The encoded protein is CSVEDYPGGGAQYF. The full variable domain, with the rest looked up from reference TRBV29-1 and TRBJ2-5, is SAVISQKPSRDICQRGTSLTIQCQVDSQVTMMFWYRQQPGQSLTLIATANQGSEATYESGFVIDKFPISRPNLTFSTLTVSNMSPEDSSIYLCSVEDYPGGGAQYFGPGTRLLVL.

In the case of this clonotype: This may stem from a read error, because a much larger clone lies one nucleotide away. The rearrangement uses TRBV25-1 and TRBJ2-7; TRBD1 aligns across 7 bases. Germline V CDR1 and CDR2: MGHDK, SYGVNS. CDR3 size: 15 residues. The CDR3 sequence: CASSDPRDSSYGQYF. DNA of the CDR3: TGTGCCAGCAGTGACCCCCGGGACAGCTCCTACGGGCAGTACTTC.

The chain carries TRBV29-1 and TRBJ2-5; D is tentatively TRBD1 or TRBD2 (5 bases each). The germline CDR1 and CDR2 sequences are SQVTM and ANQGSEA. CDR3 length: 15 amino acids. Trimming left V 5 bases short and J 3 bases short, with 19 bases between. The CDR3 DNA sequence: TGCAGCGTTACCGGGGCAGGGATTATTGAAGAGACCCAGTACTTC. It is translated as CSVTGAGIIEETQYF.

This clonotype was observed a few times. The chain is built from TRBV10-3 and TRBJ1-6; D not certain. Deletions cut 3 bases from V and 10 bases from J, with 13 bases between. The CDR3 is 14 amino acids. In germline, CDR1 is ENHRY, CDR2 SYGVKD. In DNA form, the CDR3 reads TGTGCCATCAGTGAAGGAACACATTCATCACCCCTCCACTTT. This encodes CAISEGTHSSPLHF.

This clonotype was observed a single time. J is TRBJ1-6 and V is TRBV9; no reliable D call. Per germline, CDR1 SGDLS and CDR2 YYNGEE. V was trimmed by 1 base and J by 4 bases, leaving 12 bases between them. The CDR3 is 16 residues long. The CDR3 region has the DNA TGTGCCAGCAGCGTAACGACTAGCATATATAATTCACCCCTCCACTTT. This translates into CASSVTTSIYNSPLHF.

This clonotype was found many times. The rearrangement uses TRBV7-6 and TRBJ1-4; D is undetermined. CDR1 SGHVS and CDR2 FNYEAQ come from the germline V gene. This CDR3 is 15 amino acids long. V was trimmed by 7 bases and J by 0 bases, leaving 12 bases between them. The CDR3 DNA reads TGTGCCAGCACCCTGTCCCCAGCAACTAATGAAAAACTGTTTTTT. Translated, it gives CASTLSPATNEKLFF.

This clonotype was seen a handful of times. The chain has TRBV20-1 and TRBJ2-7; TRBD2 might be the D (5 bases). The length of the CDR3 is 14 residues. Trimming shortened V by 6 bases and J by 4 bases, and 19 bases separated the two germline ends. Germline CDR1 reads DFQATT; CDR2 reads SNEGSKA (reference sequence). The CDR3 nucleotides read TGCAGTGCCCGCCGAGCGGAGATGGGTTACGAGCAGTACTTC. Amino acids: CSARRAEMGYEQYF.

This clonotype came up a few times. CDR3 amino acids: CASSLTPGSGETQYF. CDR3 in DNA: TGTGCCAGCAGCTTAACCCCTGGGAGCGGAGAGACCCAGTACTTC. V usage is TRBV7-3 and J usage is TRBJ2-5; possible D gene TRBD2, 5 bases. In germline, CDR1 is SGHTA, CDR2 FQGTGA. Trimming took off 0 bases at V and 4 bases at J, with 12 bases between the two ends. The CDR3 contains 15 residues. Complete variable domain (other parts from reference TRBV7-3 and TRBJ2-5): GAGVSQTPSNKVTEKGKYVELRCDPISGHTALYWYRQSLGQGPEFLIYFQGTGAADDSGLPNDRFFAVRPEGSVSTLKIQRTERGDSAVYLCASSLTPGSGETQYFGPGTRLLVL.

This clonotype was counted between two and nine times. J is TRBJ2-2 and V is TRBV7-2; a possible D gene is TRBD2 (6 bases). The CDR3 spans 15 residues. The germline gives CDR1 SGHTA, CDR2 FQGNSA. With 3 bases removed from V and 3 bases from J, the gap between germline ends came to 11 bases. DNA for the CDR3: TGTGCCAGCAGCTTGGGGGGTGCTCACACCGGGGAGCTGTTTTTT. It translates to CASSLGGAHTGELFF.

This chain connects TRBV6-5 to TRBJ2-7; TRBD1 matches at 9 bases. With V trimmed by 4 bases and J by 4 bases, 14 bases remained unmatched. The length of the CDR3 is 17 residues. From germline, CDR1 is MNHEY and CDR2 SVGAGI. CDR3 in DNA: TGTGCCAGCAGTTCTCAGGCCGGGACAGGGAACTTGTACGAGCAGTACTTC. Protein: CASSSQAGTGNLYEQYF.

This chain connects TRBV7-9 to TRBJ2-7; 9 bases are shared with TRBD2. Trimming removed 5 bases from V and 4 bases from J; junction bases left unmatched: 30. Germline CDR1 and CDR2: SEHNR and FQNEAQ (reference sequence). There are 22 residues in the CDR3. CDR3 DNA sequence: TGTGCCAGCAGCACGACCGGGGTGTACGAGCGGGAGGAACAGGTGGGGTGGTACGAGCAGTACTTC. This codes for CASSTTGVYEREEQVGWYEQYF.

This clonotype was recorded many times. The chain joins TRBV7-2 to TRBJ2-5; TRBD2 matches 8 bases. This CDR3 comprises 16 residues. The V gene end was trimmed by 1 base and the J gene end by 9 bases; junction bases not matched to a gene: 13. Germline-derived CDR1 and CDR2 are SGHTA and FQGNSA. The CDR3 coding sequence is TGTGCCAGCAGCTTAGGTCGTAGCGGGACGCAAGCGGCCCAGTACTTC. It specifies CASSLGRSGTQAAQYF.

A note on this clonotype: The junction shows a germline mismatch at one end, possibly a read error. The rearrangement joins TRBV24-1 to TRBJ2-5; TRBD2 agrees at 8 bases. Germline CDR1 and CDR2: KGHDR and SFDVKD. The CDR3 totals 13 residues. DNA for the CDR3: TGCGCTTCAGGACGTAGCGGGGTTGAGACCCAGTACTTC. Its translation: CASGRSGVETQYF.

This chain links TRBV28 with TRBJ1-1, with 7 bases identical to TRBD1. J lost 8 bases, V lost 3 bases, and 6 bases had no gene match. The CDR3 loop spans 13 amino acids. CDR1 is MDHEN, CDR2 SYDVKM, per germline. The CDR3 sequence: CASSFEGQTEAFF. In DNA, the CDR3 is TGTGCCAGCAGTTTTGAGGGACAGACCGAAGCTTTCTTT.

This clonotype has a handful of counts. CDR3 sequence: CASSLSVNSFHGYTF. DNA for the CDR3: TGTGCCAGCAGTTTATCCGTCAACAGCTTCCATGGCTACACCTTC. V gene TRBV27 combines with J gene TRBJ1-2; no reliable D call. Germline loops: CDR1 MNHEY, CDR2 SMNVEV (reference sequence). CDR3 length: 15 amino acids. V was pared by 0 bases and J by 6 bases, with 14 bases between.

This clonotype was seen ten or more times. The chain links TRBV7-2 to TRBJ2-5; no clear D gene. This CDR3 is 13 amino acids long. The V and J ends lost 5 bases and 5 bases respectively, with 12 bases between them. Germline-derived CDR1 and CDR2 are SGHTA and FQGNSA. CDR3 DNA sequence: TGTGCCAGCAGCCGAGTGGGGTGGGAGACCCAGTACTTC. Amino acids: CASSRVGWETQYF.

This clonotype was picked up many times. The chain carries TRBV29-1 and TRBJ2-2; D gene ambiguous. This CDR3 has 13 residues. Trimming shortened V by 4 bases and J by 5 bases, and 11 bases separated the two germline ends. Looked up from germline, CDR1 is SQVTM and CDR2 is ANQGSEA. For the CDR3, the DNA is TGCAGCGTTGCATTGGTTGGGACCGGGGAGCTGTTTTTT. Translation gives CSVALVGTGELFF.

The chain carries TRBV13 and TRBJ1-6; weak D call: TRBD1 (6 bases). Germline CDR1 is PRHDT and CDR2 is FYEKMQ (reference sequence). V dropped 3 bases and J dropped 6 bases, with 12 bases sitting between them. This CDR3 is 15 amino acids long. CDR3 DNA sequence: TGTGCCAGCAGCTTGGGAGGACAGATTAATTCACCCCTCCACTTT. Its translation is CASSLGGQINSPLHF. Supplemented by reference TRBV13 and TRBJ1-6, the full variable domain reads AAGVIQSPRHLIKEKRETATLKCYPIPRHDTVYWYQQGPGQDPQFLISFYEKMQSDKGSIPDRFSAQQFSDYHSELNMSSLELGDSALYFCASSLGGQINSPLHFGNGTRLTVT.

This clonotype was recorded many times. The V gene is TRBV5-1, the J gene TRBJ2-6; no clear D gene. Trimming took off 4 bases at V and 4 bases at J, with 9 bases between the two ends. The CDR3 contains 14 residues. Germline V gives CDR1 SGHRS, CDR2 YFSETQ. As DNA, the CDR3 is TGCGCCAGCAGCAGCACGGAAGGGGCCAACGTCCTGACTTTC. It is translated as CASSSTEGANVLTF. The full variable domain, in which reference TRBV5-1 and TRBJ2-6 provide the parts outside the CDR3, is KAGVTQTPRYLIKTRGQQVTLSCSPISGHRSVSWYQQTPGQGLQFLFEYFSETQRNKGNFPGRFSGRQFSNSRSEMNVSTLELGDSALYLCASSSTEGANVLTFGAGSRLTVL.

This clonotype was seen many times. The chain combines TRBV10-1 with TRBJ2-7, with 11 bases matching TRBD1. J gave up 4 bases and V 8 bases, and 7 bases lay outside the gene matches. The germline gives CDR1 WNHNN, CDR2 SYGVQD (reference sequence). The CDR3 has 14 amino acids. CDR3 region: CASAAGTGGYEQYF. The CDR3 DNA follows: TGCGCCAGCGCTGCCGGGACAGGGGGATACGAGCAGTACTTC.

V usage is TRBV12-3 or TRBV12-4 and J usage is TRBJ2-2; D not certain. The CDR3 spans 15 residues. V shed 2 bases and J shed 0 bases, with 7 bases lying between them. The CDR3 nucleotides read TGTGCCAGCAGTTTAAACACCGCGAACACCGGGGAGCTGTTTTTT. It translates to CASSLNTANTGELFF.

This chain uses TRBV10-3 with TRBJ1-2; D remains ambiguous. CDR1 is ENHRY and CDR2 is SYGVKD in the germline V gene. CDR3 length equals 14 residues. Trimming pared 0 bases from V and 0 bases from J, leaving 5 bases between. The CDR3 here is CAISESWSNYGYTF. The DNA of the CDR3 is TGTGCCATCAGTGAGTCGTGGTCTAACTATGGCTACACCTTC.

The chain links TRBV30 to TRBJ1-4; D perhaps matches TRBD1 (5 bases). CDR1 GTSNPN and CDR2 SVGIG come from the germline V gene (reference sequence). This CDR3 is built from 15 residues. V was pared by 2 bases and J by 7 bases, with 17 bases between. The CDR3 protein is CAWSPIDGRGEKLFF. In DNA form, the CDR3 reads TGTGCCTGGAGTCCGATCGACGGGAGGGGTGAAAAACTGTTTTTT.

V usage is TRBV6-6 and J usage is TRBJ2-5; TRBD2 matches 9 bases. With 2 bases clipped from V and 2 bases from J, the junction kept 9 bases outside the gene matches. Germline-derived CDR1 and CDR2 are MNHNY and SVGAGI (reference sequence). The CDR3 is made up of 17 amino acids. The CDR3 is CASSYSPGLANQETQYF. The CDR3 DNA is TGTGCCAGCAGTTACAGTCCGGGACTAGCCAATCAAGAGACCCAGTACTTC.

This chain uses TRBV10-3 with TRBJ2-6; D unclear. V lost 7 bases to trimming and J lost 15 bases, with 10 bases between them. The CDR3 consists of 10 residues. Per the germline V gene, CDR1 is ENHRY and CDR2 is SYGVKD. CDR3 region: CAITRLGLTF. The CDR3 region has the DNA TGTGCCATCACTCGGCTCGGCCTGACTTTC.

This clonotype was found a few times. The CDR3 DNA reads as TGTGCCAGCAGTCCGGGGACAGGGGGCTTCTCTGGGGCCAACGTCCTGACTTTC. Translating gives CASSPGTGGFSGANVLTF. The chain employs TRBV12-3 or TRBV12-4 and TRBJ2-6; TRBD1 matches 12 bases. The CDR3 consists of 18 residues. With V trimmed by 5 bases and J by 0 bases, 5 bases remained unmatched.

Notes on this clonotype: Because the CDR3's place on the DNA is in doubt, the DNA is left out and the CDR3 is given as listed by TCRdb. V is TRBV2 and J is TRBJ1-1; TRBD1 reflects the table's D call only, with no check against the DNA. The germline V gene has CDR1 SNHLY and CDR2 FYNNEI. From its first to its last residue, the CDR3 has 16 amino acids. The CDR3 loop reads CASRDLKVGQGSRTFF.

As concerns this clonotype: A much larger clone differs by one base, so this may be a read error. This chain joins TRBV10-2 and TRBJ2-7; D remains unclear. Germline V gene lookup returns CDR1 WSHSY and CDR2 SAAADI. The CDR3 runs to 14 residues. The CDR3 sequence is CASSLEGFSYEQCF. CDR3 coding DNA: TGCGCCAGCAGCTTAGAAGGGTTCTCCTACGAGCAGTGCTTC.